This is a list of T cell receptor beta chains from one sample in a study of cytomegalovirus exposure and HLA in healthy donors. Using immunoSEQ multiplex PCR, the repertoire was profiled, and TCRdb retains in-frame clones only, with some absent. The data contain under 150,000 clones, 70% to 80% of them singletons. The sample was PBMCs. The source of these receptors is a man aged 25 to 40 in good health and CMV-seronegative. Both conserved end residues are part of each CDR3. The D gene is left open where the match is weak. Size is stated for part of the rows, as once, few or many counts, or as a class when the clone is expanded.

clone_size d_call j_call v_call cdr3_nt cdr3_aa
. TRBD1 TRBJ1-3 TRBV23-1 TGCGCCACAGGGACAGCCGCCTCTGGAAACACCATATATTTT CATGTAASGNTIYF
once . TRBJ1-1 TRBV19 TGTGCCAGTAGTCCTTACCCCCACGGGAAGCGCACTGAAGCTTTCTTT CASSPYPHGKRTEAFF
once TRBD1 TRBJ1-4 TRBV5-4 TGTGCCAGCGGGACAGGGGGCAAAGCTAATGAAAAACTGTTTTTT CASGTGGKANEKLFF
. . TRBJ2-5 TRBV29-1 TGCAGCGTTGTAAGGGGAATATTTGGGACCCAGTACTTC CSVVRGIFGTQYF
. . TRBJ2-5 TRBV7-9 TGTGCCAGCAGGCGTCGGGGGGCCGAAGAGACCCAGTACTTC CASRRRGAEETQYF
. . TRBJ1-1 TRBV4-1 TGCGCCAGCAGCCGACTTTCCAGAGATGAAGCTTTCTTT CASSRLSRDEAFF
. TRBD2 TRBJ2-7 TRBV9 TGTGCCAGCAGCGCCGGGACTAGCGGCTACGAGCAGTACTTC CASSAGTSGYEQYF
. . TRBJ2-5 TRBV10-1 TGCGCCAGCAGTGAGTTCTTACAAGAGACCCAGTACTTC CASSEFLQETQYF
. . TRBJ2-1 TRBV28 TGTGCCAGCAGTTATAGAGTGGAGCAGTTCTTC CASSYRVEQFF
. TRBD1 TRBJ2-6 TRBV5-1 TGCGCCAGCAGCGGTGGGACAGGGGTTATGGGGGGGGCCAACGTCCTGACTTTC CASSGGTGVMGGANVLTF
. TRBD1 TRBJ1-1 TRBV6-5 TGTGCCAGCAGAGGGACAGGGCCCACTGAAGCTTTCTTT CASRGTGPTEAFF
. . TRBJ2-5 TRBV6-1 TGTGCCAGCAGTGAGGGGACTCCCCCTGAGACCCAGTACTTC CASSEGTPPETQYF
. . TRBJ1-1 TRBV7-2 TGTGCCAGCAGCTTAGAGGGGTGGGCCACTGAAGCTTTCTTT CASSLEGWATEAFF
few TRBD1 TRBJ1-5 TRBV11-2 TGTGCCAGCAGCCACCTCAGGGGGAATCAGCCCCAGCATTTT CASSHLRGNQPQHF
. TRBD1 TRBJ1-5 TRBV28 TGTGCCAGCAGACTTACAGGGGGCCTTGATCAGCCCCAGCATTTT CASRLTGGLDQPQHF
. . TRBJ2-7 TRBV19 TGTGCCAGTAGTAGGTTCGGAGTACCGGGGTACGAGCAGTACTTC CASSRFGVPGYEQYF
once . TRBJ1-5 TRBV5-6 TGTGCCAGCAGCCGGTTTACAGGGAGTCTAGCAAATCAGCCCCAGCATTTT CASSRFTGSLANQPQHF
. TRBD1 TRBJ1-6 TRBV7-9 TGTTCCAGCAGCTTAGCGTTGTGGGACAGGTTTAATTCACCCCTCCACTTT CSSSLALWDRFNSPLHF
. . TRBJ2-7 TRBV30 TGTGCCTGGAGCTTGGGGAGGCAGGGAACCTACGAGCAGTACTTC CAWSLGRQGTYEQYF
. . TRBJ2-5 TRBV7-9 TGTGCCAGCAGCTTAACCCGGGACCAAGAGACCCAGTACTTC CASSLTRDQETQYF
. TRBD2 TRBJ2-5 TRBV5-1 TGCGCCAGCAGCTCCGGACTAGCGGGGGTCCTTAGGGAGACCCAGTACTTC CASSSGLAGVLRETQYF
. TRBD2 TRBJ2-1 TRBV9 TGTGCCAGCAGCGAAGGACCAGTAGCGGGAGGGATTTACAATGAGCAGTTCTTC CASSEGPVAGGIYNEQFF
. . TRBJ2-1 TRBV12-5 TGTGCTAGCGGACAAAGCTCCTACAATGAGCAGTTCTTC CASGQSSYNEQFF
. TRBD2 TRBJ2-7 TRBV29-1 TGCAGCGTGGGGACTAGCGCAACCTACGAGCAGTACTTC CSVGTSATYEQYF